There are many counts of the clone carrying this T cell receptor (beta chain). Its antigen is undetermined. Regions amplified from RNA transcripts were the TCR beta CDR3 regions. When the TCR CDR3 underwent first-round RT-PCR, the HTBI primer set was used. Each CDR3 protein gets one entry after TCRdb re-called the multiplex PCR reads with MiXCR. The sample has some 690,000 distinct CDR3 sequences, about 18% seen once; the top ten hold about 14%. Absent ophthalmopathy progression within 18 months defined stable Graves' hyperthyroidism. The source of the sample is a study of T cells in Graves' hyperthyroidism and ophthalmopathy. V gave up 6 bases and J gave up 8 bases; unmatched junction bases: 10. Germline V lookup: CDR1 MNHEY, CDR2 SMNVEV (reference sequence). The CDR3 extends over 15 amino acids. General study findings and limits: In simple terms, a model built on 13 V-J features told ophthalmopathy apart from stable hyperthyroidism.

Sequencing was carried out using blood. The receptor was isolated from a man aged 50 or older with Graves' hyperthyroidism. The chain carries TRBV27 and TRBJ1-6; TRBD1 agrees at 7 bases. CDR3 sequence: CASSQTTGPYSPLHF. DNA for the CDR3: TGTGCCAGCAGCCAAACGACAGGGCCGTATTCACCCCTCCACTTT.